Below are 13 T cell receptor beta chains sequenced from a single sample in a study of graft-versus-host responses after intestinal transplantation. The data were produced by immunoSEQ multiplex PCR, yet TCRdb's version contains in-frame clones alone and is incomplete. The sample records some 18,000 clones, 90% being singletons. The input for sequencing was PBMCs, taken approximately 370 days after transplant. These receptor sequences come from a human patient who received an intestinal transplant, so some T cells may come from the graft donor.

The chain recombines TRBV11-3 with TRBJ2-7; D uncertain. This CDR3 spans 11 amino acids. Looked up from germline, CDR1 is SGHNT and CDR2 is YENEEA. V lost 3 bases and J 3 bases, leaving 3 bases between the germline ends. The DNA of the CDR3 is TGTGCCAGCAGCTTCCACTACGAGCAGTACTTC. Amino acids: CASSFHYEQYF.

The chain is built from TRBV11-3 and TRBJ2-7; 7 bases match TRBD1. The germline V gene encodes CDR1 SGHNT and CDR2 YENEEA. J gave up 5 bases and V 4 bases, and 11 bases lay outside the gene matches. CDR3 length equals 15 residues. CDR3 nucleotide sequence: TGTGCCAGCAGCTCTCACAGGGGTTACCCCCACGAGCAGTACTTC. This sequence encodes CASSSHRGYPHEQYF.

This clone was observed a single time. The chain joins TRBV18 to TRBJ1-1, with D unresolved. Germline-derived CDR1 and CDR2 are KGHSH and LQKENI. This CDR3 has 14 amino acids. Trimming took 2 bases from V and 7 from J, leaving 14 bases between them. This CDR3 is CASSPSLAVIEAFF. The CDR3 DNA reads TGTGCCAGCTCACCATCATTGGCGGTTATTGAAGCTTTCTTT.

CDR3 sequence reads: CASTGAISGTSGDTQYF. CDR3 coding DNA: TGCGCCAGCACGGGAGCTATCAGCGGCACTAGCGGAGATACGCAGTATTTT. The V gene is TRBV5-1, the J gene TRBJ2-3; 8 bases agree with TRBD2. The CDR3 is 17 amino acids. CDR1 SGHRS and CDR2 YFSETQ come from the germline V gene. V lost 6 bases to trimming and J lost 5 bases; unmatched junction nucleotides: 17.

V is TRBV5-1 and J is TRBJ2-7, with unresolved D. The V gene's germline CDR1 is SGHRS and CDR2 YFSETQ. V was clipped by 1 base and J by 6 bases, with 5 bases between them. The CDR3 extends over 11 amino acids. This CDR3 is CASSLWGEQYF. In DNA form, the CDR3 reads TGCGCCAGCAGCTTGTGGGGCGAGCAGTACTTC.

The V gene is TRBV15, the J gene TRBJ1-4; 9 bases line up with TRBD1. CDR1 and CDR2 from the germline V gene are LNHNV and YYDKDF (reference sequence). Trimming took 7 bases from V and 6 from J; bases not matched to a gene: 21. The CDR3 is made up of 19 amino acids. CDR3 loop: CATTPLRRDRDTVDEKLFF. CDR3 nucleotides: TGTGCCACCACTCCCCTCCGCCGGGACAGGGACACAGTGGATGAAAAACTGTTTTTT. Variable domain in full (rest from reference TRBV15 and TRBJ1-4): DAMVIQNPRYQVTQFGKPVTLSCSQTLNHNVMYWYQQKSSQAPKLLFHYYDKDFNNEADTPDNFQSRRPNTSFCFLDIRSPGLGDTAMYLCATTPLRRDRDTVDEKLFFGSGTQLSVL.

The chain couples TRBV2 to TRBJ1-4; D unclear. This CDR3 is 13 amino acids long. The germline CDR1 and CDR2 sequences are SNHLY and FYNNEI. The V and J ends lost 7 bases and 5 bases respectively, with 11 bases between them. CDR3 DNA: TGTGCCAGCATATATGGTAAAAATGAAAAACTGTTTTTT. It specifies CASIYGKNEKLFF.

The chain joins TRBV6-4 to TRBJ2-3, with 8 bases identical to TRBD1. The CDR3 consists of 15 residues. J was trimmed by 1 base and V by 2 bases; bases with no gene match: 2. Per germline, CDR1 MRHNA and CDR2 SNTAGT. For the CDR3, the DNA is TGTGCCAGCAGTGACGGGGGACAGGGCACAGATACGCAGTATTTT. Its translation: CASSDGGQGTDTQYF.

The chain has TRBV6-4 and TRBJ2-1; TRBD2 is a possible D gene (5 bases). Germline V gene data show CDR1 as MRHNA and CDR2 as SNTAGT. The CDR3 has 13 residues. Trimming removed 5 bases from V and 0 bases from J, with 5 bases in between. The DNA of the CDR3 is TGTGCCAGCAGTACTAGCTCCTACAATGAGCAGTTCTTC. Protein sequence: CASSTSSYNEQFF.

This chain connects TRBV2 to TRBJ2-1; perhaps TRBD1 as D (5 bases). This CDR3 comprises 15 residues. V was shortened by 5 bases and J by 8 bases, with 19 bases between the two germline ends. Germline-derived CDR1 and CDR2 are SNHLY and FYNNEI. DNA of the CDR3: TGTGCCAGCAGTTTTGACAGTAATCGCGCGTATGAGCAGTTCTTC. Protein sequence: CASSFDSNRAYEQFF.

V and J are TRBV7-9 and TRBJ1-3; TRBD1 might be the D (5 bases). This CDR3 region has 16 residues. Trimming removed 2 bases at V and 4 bases at J, with 15 bases between. Germline V lookup: CDR1 SEHNR, CDR2 FQNEAQ (reference sequence). CDR3 loop: CASSLSTPGWGNTIYF. The CDR3 DNA sequence: TGTGCCAGCAGCTTAAGTACGCCAGGGTGGGGAAACACCATATATTTT. The full variable domain, its missing parts supplied by reference TRBV7-9 and TRBJ1-3, is DTGVSQNPRHKITKRGQNVTFRCDPISEHNRLYWYRQTLGQGPEFLTYFQNEAQLEKSRLLSDRFSAERPKGSFSTLEIQRTEQGDSAMYLCASSLSTPGWGNTIYFGEGSWLTVV.

V and J are TRBV7-2 and TRBJ2-3; D unresolved. V gave up 1 base and J gave up 1 base, with 3 bases separating them. CDR1 and CDR2 (germline): SGHTA, FQGNSA. The CDR3 has 13 residues. CDR3 nucleotide sequence: TGTGCCAGCAGCTTAGGACGCACAGATACGCAGTATTTT. As protein: CASSLGRTDTQYF. Together with reference TRBV7-2 and TRBJ2-3, the CDR3 gives the full variable domain: GAGVSQSPSNKVTEKGKDVELRCDPISGHTALYWYRQSLGQGLEFLIYFQGNSAPDKSGLPSDRFSAERTGGSVSTLTIQRTQQEDSAVYLCASSLGRTDTQYFGPGTRLTVL.

V gene TRBV6-1 combines with J gene TRBJ2-7, with TRBD1 identical over 10 bases. The CDR3 sequence is 14 residues long. Trimming at V came to 1 base and at J to 6 bases, leaving 3 bases not matched to a gene. Germline assignment: CDR1 MNHNS and CDR2 SASEGT. CDR3 bases: TGTGCCAGCAGTGAAGGACAGGGGGCTACCGAGCAGTACTTC. Encoded protein: CASSEGQGATEQYF.